This TCR beta chain was identified during a study of blood T cell repertoires in COVID-19. Study in general: COVID-19 samples collected from the United States, Italy and Spain covered acute and convalescent phases. The analysed material was cDNA or gDNA that came from T cells, B-cell-depleted T cells, or PBMCs.

This clone was seen only a few times. Per the authors' pipeline: Researchers report that nucleated cell counts were estimated from reference gene primer amplification. Repertoires were generated with immunoSEQ multiplex PCR, while TCRdb's copy carries only in-frame clones and drops some. The V and J calls and the clone size are those of that table, but D and trimming were determined from the DNA. The sample lists 80,000 or so clones, approximately 84% occurring once. Germline CDR1 WSHSY, CDR2 SAAADI. The CDR3 loop spans 13 amino acids. V lost 10 bases to trimming and J lost 7 bases, with 14 bases between them.

Sequencing was carried out using peripheral blood. The receptor comes from a man between 60 and 70 years old with COVID-19, enrolled during active disease. The chain is built from TRBV10-2 and TRBJ1-6, with D perhaps matching TRBD1 (6 bases). CDR3 sequence reads: CATVQGDNSPLHF. The DNA for the CDR3 is TGCGCCACCGTACAGGGTGACAATTCACCCCTCCACTTT.